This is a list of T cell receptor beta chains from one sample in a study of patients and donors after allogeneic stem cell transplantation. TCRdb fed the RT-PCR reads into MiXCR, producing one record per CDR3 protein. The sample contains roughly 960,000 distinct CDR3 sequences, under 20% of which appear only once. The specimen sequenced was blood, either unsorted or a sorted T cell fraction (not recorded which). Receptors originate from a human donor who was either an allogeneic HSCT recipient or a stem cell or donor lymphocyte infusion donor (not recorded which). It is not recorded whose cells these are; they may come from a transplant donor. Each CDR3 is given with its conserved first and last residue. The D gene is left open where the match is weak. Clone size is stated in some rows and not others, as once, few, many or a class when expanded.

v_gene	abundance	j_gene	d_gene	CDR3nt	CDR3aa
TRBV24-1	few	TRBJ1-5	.	TGTGCCACCAGTGATCCCAGGGAAGGCAATCAGCCCCAGCATTTT	CATSDPREGNQPQHF
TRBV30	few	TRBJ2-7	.	TGTGCCTGGAGTCCCCGGGAGGGGGCTGGGCAGTACTTC	CAWSPREGAGQYF
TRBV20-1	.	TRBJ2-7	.	TGCAGTGCCACCCGGGACTTCTCACTCCTCTACGAGCAGTACTTC	CSATRDFSLLYEQYF
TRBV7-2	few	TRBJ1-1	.	TGTGCCAGCAGCCACTCGCCCTCGATTGAAGCTTTCTTT	CASSHSPSIEAFF
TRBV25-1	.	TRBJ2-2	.	TGTGCCAGCAGTGAGCGTCAGGGCGGTGGCGGGGAGCTGTTTTTT	CASSERQGGGGELFF
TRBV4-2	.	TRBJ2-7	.	TGTGCCAGCAGCCAAGTGGGGCCGGTCAACTACGAGCAGTACTTC	CASSQVGPVNYEQYF
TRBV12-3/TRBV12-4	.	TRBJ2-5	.	TGTGCCAGCAGTGCCGGGACTCAAAAGACCCAGTACTTC	CASSAGTQKTQYF
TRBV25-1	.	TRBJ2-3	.	TGTGCCAGCACCCCAGGGGAGAAACCAGATACGCAGTATTTT	CASTPGEKPDTQYF
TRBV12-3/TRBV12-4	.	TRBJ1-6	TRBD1	TGTGCCAGCAGCATTACAGGGGGCGCTTTTAATTCACCCCTCCACTTT	CASSITGGAFNSPLHF
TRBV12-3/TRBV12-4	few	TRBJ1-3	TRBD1	TGTGCCAGCAGTCCACAGGGGCCCCTCTCTGGAAACACCATATATTTT	CASSPQGPLSGNTIYF
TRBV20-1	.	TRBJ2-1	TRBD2	TGCAGTGCTTCCATACTAGCGGGGACCTACAATGAGCAGTTCTTC	CSASILAGTYNEQFF
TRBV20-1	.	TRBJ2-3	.	TGCAGTGCGCTTATAAAGGATACGCAGTATTTT	CSALIKDTQYF
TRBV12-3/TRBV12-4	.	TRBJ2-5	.	TGTGCCAGCAGTTTAGATTCGTCAGACGGAGAGACCCAGTACTTC	CASSLDSSDGETQYF
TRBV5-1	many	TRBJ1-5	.	TGCGCCAGCAGCCCGGGGTCCTTCAATCAGCCCCAGCATTTT	CASSPGSFNQPQHF